This T cell receptor beta chain is drawn from a study of blood T cell repertoires in COVID-19 (dated by TCRdb to the early 2020s). Regarding the study in general: Samples covering the acute and convalescent phases of COVID-19 were provided by collaborators in the United States, Italy and Spain. The material from the prospective study consisted of cDNA or gDNA derived from T cells, B-cell-depleted T cells, or PBMCs. Subjects who had been exposed to COVID-19, were actively infected with it, or had recovered from it provided the deeply sampled blood TCRbeta repertoires that made up the dataset. The repertoires were released in a freely available public database meant as a resource for research on the immune response to SARS-CoV-2. The samples were drawn from two sources: the first 160 participants of the ongoing ImmuneRACE study, and some 1,300 subjects contributed by 6 global collaborators. The sample metadata nearly always contained a de-identified subject ID, COVID-19 status, age in years and sex. Where available, HLA class I and class II types were taken from metadata supplied by the sample provider and were not determined by assay-based typing. Findings and caveats that apply to the study as a whole: How much clinical and demographic metadata was included differed by source and by participant, and the metadata was provided uncurated.

Participants in the prospective study were aged about 18 to 100 years, lived in 24 United States geographic areas, and enrolled through a virtual design. Cohort assignment in the prospective study relied on participant-reported clinical history from a screening survey and a study questionnaire. Recovered participants in ImmuneRACE Cohort 3 were defined by two consecutive negative NP/OP PCR tests, clearance by a healthcare professional, or resolution of symptoms. Mobile phlebotomists in the prospective study collected whole blood, serum and a nasopharyngeal or oropharyngeal swab from every participant. Prospective study participants could optionally give additional blood draws and questionnaires over a roughly two-month period. Before DNA extraction, prospective study blood samples were shipped either frozen or at room temperature. The immunoSEQ Assay, a bias-controlled multiplex PCR, was used to amplify TCRbeta CDR3 regions from genomic DNA. The source study handled its data this way. Nucleated cell counts per sample were estimated from amplification of reference gene primers within the assay. To quantify the absolute abundance of each unique TCRbeta CDR3 rearrangement, sequence reads were collapsed and filtered. Productive Simpson clonality was computed per sample as the square root of Simpson's diversity index over productive rearrangements. TCRdb took this table from immuneACCESS and kept in-frame rearrangements with V and J called. Such tables lack part of the clones; where checked against another copy, unresolved V genes explain under half of the gap, and the rest is unexplained. V and J calls and clone size are copied from that table; D and trimming were computed from the DNA. This sample lists about 250,000 clones; around 89% were detected once. Of the sample, about 2.2% falls within the top ten clones.

About this clone itself: Which antigen it targets is not known. Base quality data are lacking; no much larger clone is found one base away.

From cysteine to phenylalanine, the CDR3 is 13 amino acids long. Kept here is only the CDR3 DNA, which spans 39 bases and is read in frame from base 1. CDR1 and CDR2 are read off the germline V gene as SGHTS and YDEGEE. Trimming removed 6 bases from V and 3 bases from J, leaving 13 bases between the germline ends. The receptor chain draws on TRBV5-8 and TRBJ2-7; TRBD1 is a weak D gene call, 5 bases matching. Sequencing was carried out using PBMCs or T cells enriched from blood (not recorded which). The clonotype originates from a woman aged 18-29 years who had recovered from COVID-19. The CDR3 here reads CASTPDNFYEQYF. The DNA sequence is given as TGTGCCAGCACCCCGGACAATTTCTACGAGCAGTACTTC.